One T cell receptor beta chain is described in this entry. In this sample, this clonotype turned up many times. What antigen it recognizes has not been identified. Base-call qualities are not available, and no considerably larger clone is one nucleotide away. The library was made by PCR. For sequencing, an Illumina HiSeq 2500 was employed. To normalize quantification of the TCRbeta repertoire, the TCR libraries were built with molecular barcoding that relied on unique molecular identifiers. In TCRdb, the public reads were trimmed at Q25 with fastp and aligned with MiXCR, with productive beta chains retained. Rows with a matching CDR3 protein are joined into one entry that keeps the most common DNA and genes. This sample holds about 980,000 distinct CDR3 sequences; about 29% were observed only once. The ten largest clones add up to over 25% of the sample. In the paper's terms, the treatment or condition label means: allogeneic hematopoietic cell transplantation with graft depleted of TCRalphabeta T cells and CD19 B cells. The children who served as transplant recipients had been given grafts of TCRalphabeta/CD19-depleted allogeneic hematopoietic cells.

This sample was taken from a study of T-cell reconstitution after alpha-beta-depleted transplantation in children (dated by TCRdb to 2016 to 2017). A note on the overall study: The study quantitatively tracked T-cell immune reconstitution after TCRalphabeta/CD19-depleted allogeneic hematopoietic cell transplantation in children using TCR repertoire profiling.

Paper-wide results and their limitations: Over subsequent months, a decline in hyperexpanded clone frequencies was noted, and after one year, T-cell counts and TCRbeta diversity were mostly ascribed to newly produced T cells. Apparently early alphabetaT-cell count recovery about two months after transplant reportedly relied on only several hundred rapidly expanded clones derived from non-depleted graft cells. In some patients, high TCRbeta diversity at day 60 was attributed to recipient T cells and intrathymic progenitors that had survived conditioning.

The CDR3, from cysteine to phenylalanine, totals 14 residues. Only the CDR3 region is kept as DNA, spanning 42 bases read in frame from base 1. In the germline V gene, CDR1 corresponds to KGHDR and CDR2 to SFDVKD. The germline V end is reduced by 8 bases and the J end by 1 base; junction bases left unmatched: 2. This receptor was identified in a boy younger than two who had a stem cell transplant for SCID, so the T cells may come from the graft donor. Sequences were derived from PBMCs, mostly from graft donor cells, sampled 360 days after TCRalphabeta/CD19-depleted stem cell transplant. The chain employs TRBV24-1 and TRBJ2-2; TRBD2 matches 8 bases in the middle. The DNA is TGTGCCACCAAAAGCGGGGGGAACACCGGGGAGCTGTTTTTT. This is translated as CATKSGGNTGELFF.